Given below is one T cell receptor (beta chain) in context. The sample comes from a study of blood T cell repertoires in COVID-19. Overall study: The study drew acute and convalescent COVID-19 samples from the United States, Italy and Spain. T cells, B-cell-depleted T cells, or PBMCs provided the cDNA or gDNA that served as material.

One Seattle source followed patients from active infection through their disease course. In the study's own analysis: Nucleated cell counts were estimated from reference gene primer amplification. Clones were sequenced by immunoSEQ multiplex PCR, and TCRdb holds only the in-frame ones, with some missing. The V and J calls and clone size come from that table; D and trimming were worked out from the DNA. Among 40,000 or so clones listed, 84% were seen once. The receptor was isolated from a man in his sixties with COVID-19, enrolled during active disease. Sequencing was done on a sample of peripheral blood.

The CDR3 region has the DNA TGCGCCAGCAGCCAAGGTCCGGTCTTCGGCTACACCTTC. Its translation is CASSQGPVFGYTF. The chain recombines TRBV4-1 with TRBJ1-2; D uncertain. From germline, CDR1 is MGHRA and CDR2 YSYEKL. The CDR3 consists of 13 residues. The V gene lost 1 base and the J gene lost 8 bases, with 11 bases spanning the gap.